This TCR beta chain was sequenced during a study of blood T cell repertoires in COVID-19. CDR1 and CDR2 from the germline V gene are SGHAT and FQNNGV. CDR3 length: 14 amino acids. The V and J ends lost 3 bases and 8 bases, in that order; junction bases with no gene match: 4. Assay: immunoSEQ multiplex PCR; the TCRdb copy retains only in-frame clones and omits some. The sample holds around 130,000 clones, around 86% seen once. This receptor was taken from a woman aged 50 to 65 who had recovered from COVID-19. This rearrangement joins TRBV11-2 to TRBJ1-4; 9 bases fit TRBD1. Sequenced input: peripheral blood. Written as DNA, the CDR3 is TGTGCCAGCAGCTTGGGACAGGGAGCGGAAAAACTGTTTTTT. The encoded protein is CASSLGQGAEKLFF.